The present TCR beta chain was sequenced within a study of patients and donors after allogeneic stem cell transplantation. TCRdb used MiXCR to reprocess the RT-PCR reads, holding one entry per CDR3 protein. The sample carries about 960,000 distinct CDR3 sequences, roughly 18% recorded once. This clonotype came up a few times. The junction differs from germline at one of its ends, possibly a read error. The specimen sequenced was blood, either unsorted or a sorted T cell fraction (not recorded which). This clonotype was obtained from a human donor who was either an allogeneic HSCT recipient or a stem cell or donor lymphocyte infusion donor (not recorded which). It is not recorded whose cells these are; they may come from a transplant donor.

The CDR3 DNA is TGTGCCAGCAGCCAGAGGACAGGGCCCTATAGCTACACCTTC. It is translated as CASSQRTGPYSYTF. The rearrangement links TRBV12-3 or TRBV12-4 to TRBJ1-2; 8 bases align to TRBD1. CDR3 length equals 14 residues.